The clone carrying this T cell receptor (beta chain) has only a few counts. Its antigen is not known. An end of the junction differs from the germline gene, which may be a read error. This specimen comes from a study of T cells in Graves' hyperthyroidism and ophthalmopathy. Overall study findings and caveats: Expanded thyroid clonotypes (above 0.001) were mostly also found in blood. Before onset, ophthalmopathy was predicted by the model a median 6.5 months earlier.

Together with thyroid ultrasound, orbital computed tomography, serum thyroxine and TRAb, clinical symptoms were used for diagnoses. The CDR3 sequence is 14 residues long. In germline, CDR1 is PRHDT, CDR2 FYEKMQ (reference sequence). Amplification targeted TCR beta CDR3 regions from RNA transcripts. The TCR CDR3 was amplified in a first-round RT-PCR using the HTBI primer set. TCRdb analysed the multiplex PCR reads with MiXCR anew, one entry per CDR3 protein. The profile shows approximately 700,000 distinct CDR3 sequences, roughly 45% of them singletons. This chain joins TRBV13 and TRBJ1-2; D perhaps matches TRBD1 (6 bases). The sample comprised peripheral blood or thyroid tissue (not recorded which). The clonotype was recovered from an adult man with Graves' disease, either hyperthyroidism or ophthalmopathy (not recorded which). CDR3 protein: CASSKNRVDYGYTF. The CDR3 coding sequence is TGCGCCAGCAGCAAAAACAGGGTTGACTATGGCTACACCTTC.